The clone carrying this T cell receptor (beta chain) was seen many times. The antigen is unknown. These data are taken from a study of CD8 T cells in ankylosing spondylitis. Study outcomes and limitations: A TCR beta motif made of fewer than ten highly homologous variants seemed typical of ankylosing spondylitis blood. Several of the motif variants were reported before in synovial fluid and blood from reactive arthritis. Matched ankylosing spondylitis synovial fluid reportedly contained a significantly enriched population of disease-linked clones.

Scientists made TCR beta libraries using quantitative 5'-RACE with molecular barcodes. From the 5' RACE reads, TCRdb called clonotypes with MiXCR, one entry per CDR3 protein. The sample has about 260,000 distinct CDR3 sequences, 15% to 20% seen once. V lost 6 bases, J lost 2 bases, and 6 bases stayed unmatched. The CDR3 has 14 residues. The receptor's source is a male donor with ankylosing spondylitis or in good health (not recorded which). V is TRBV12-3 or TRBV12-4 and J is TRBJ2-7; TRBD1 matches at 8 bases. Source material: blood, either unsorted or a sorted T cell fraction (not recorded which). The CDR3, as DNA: TGTGCCAGCAGATACGACAGGGGCCCCTACGAGCAGTACGTC. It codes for CASRYDRGPYEQYV.